The sequence of this T cell receptor (beta chain) was determined in a study of T cell changes during pregnancy in multiple sclerosis. Data came from immunoSEQ multiplex PCR; TCRdb stores just in-frame clones and leaves some out. The repertoire has 75,000 to 95,000 clones, around 90% of them found once; the top ten carry 0.8% to 0.95%. Germline V CDR1 and CDR2: SGHTA, FQGNSA. This CDR3 spans 17 amino acids. Trimming took 1 base from V and 5 from J, leaving 19 bases between them. The source was peripheral blood, collected before pregnancy. The receptor was derived from a female donor with multiple sclerosis, enrolled in a pregnancy study. V usage is TRBV7-2 and J usage is TRBJ2-3; maybe TRBD2 (5 bases). CDR3: CASSLGLALPGKDTQYF. The CDR3 DNA is TGTGCCAGCAGCTTAGGTCTCGCGCTCCCCGGGAAAGATACGCAGTATTTT. The full variable domain, rest sourced from reference TRBV7-2 and TRBJ2-3, is GAGVSQSPSNKVTEKGKDVELRCDPISGHTALYWYRQSLGQGLEFLIYFQGNSAPDKSGLPSDRFSAERTGGSVSTLTIQRTQQEDSAVYLCASSLGLALPGKDTQYFGPGTRLTVL.